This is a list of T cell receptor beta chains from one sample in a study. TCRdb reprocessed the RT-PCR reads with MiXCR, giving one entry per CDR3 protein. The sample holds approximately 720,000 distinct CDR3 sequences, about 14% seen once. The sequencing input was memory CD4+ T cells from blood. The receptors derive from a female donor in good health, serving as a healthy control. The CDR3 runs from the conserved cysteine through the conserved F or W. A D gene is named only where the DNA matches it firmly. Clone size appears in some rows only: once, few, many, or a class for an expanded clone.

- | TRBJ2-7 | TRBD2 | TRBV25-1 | CASSRAGGLGEQYF | TGTGCCAGCAGCCGAGCGGGGGGTTTAGGTGAGCAGTACTTC
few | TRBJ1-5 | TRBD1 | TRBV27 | CASSWTGGTEQPQHF | TGTGCCAGCAGTTGGACAGGGGGCACAGAGCAGCCCCAGCATTTT
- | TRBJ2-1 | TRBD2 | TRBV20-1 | CSARVGRSGTAYNEQFF | TGCAGTGCTAGAGTTGGCCGGAGCGGGACGGCCTACAATGAGCAGTTCTTC
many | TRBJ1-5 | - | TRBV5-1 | CASSILPGSNQPQHF | TGCGCCAGCAGCATTCTCCCGGGGAGCAATCAGCCCCAGCATTTT
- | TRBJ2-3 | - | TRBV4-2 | CASSQVRTTESTDTQYF | TGTGCCAGCAGCCAAGTTAGGACCACTGAAAGCACAGATACGCAGTATTTT
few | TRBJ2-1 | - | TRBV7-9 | CASTTTRWAGSYNEQFF | TGTGCCAGCACCACTACAAGGTGGGCGGGTTCCTACAATGAGCAGTTCTTC
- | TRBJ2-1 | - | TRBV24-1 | CATSDGRSGPWGNEQFF | TGTGCCACCAGTGATGGGAGATCAGGGCCATGGGGCAATGAGCAGTTCTTC
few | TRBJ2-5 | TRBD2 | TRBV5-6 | CASSHSSGGARETQYF | TGTGCCAGCAGCCATTCTAGCGGGGGGGCCCGGGAGACCCAGTACTTC
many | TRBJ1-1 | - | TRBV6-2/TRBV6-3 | CASSEQGDTEAFF | TGTGCCAGCAGTGAACAGGGTGACACTGAAGCTTTCTTT
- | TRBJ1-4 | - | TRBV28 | CASSFRPSYGEKLFF | TGTGCCAGCAGTTTCAGGCCCTCTTACGGCGAAAAACTGTTTTTT
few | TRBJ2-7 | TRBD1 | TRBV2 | CASNGQGSFYEQYF | TGTGCCAGCAATGGACAGGGTTCGTTTTACGAGCAGTACTTC
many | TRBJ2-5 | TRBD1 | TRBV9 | CASSSSTGWKETQYF | TGTGCCAGCAGCTCTTCGACAGGGTGGAAAGAGACCCAGTACTTC
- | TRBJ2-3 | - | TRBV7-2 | CASSLNFDTTQYF | TGTGCCAGCAGCTTAAATTTCGATACTACGCAGTATTTT
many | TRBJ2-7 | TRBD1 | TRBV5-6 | CASSHPPGQGTYEQYF | TGTGCCAGCAGCCACCCCCCCGGACAGGGCACCTACGAGCAGTACTTC
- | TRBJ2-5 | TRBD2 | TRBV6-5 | CASSRGTSHTKETQYF | TGTGCCAGCAGTAGAGGGACTAGCCATACAAAAGAGACCCAGTACTTC
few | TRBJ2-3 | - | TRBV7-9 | CASSWVASTDTQYF | TGTGCCAGCAGCTGGGTAGCTAGCACAGATACGCAGTATTTT
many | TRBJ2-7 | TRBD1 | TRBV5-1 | CASSLGTGIHEQYF | TGCGCCAGCAGCTTGGGGACAGGGATCCACGAGCAGTACTTC
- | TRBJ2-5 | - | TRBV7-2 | CASSLAREETQYF | TGTGCCAGCAGCTTAGCGCGGGAAGAGACCCAGTACTTC
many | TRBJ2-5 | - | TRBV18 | CASSPPTKSPETQYF | TGTGCCAGCTCACCGCCTACCAAGTCCCCGGAGACCCAGTACTTC
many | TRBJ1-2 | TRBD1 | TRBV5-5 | CASSLALTGANYGYTF | TGTGCCAGCAGCTTGGCCTTGACAGGGGCTAACTATGGCTACACCTTC